This note documents a single TCR beta chain sequence. V lost 4 bases to trimming and J lost 5 bases; unmatched junction nucleotides: 8. From germline, CDR1 is SGHDN and CDR2 FVKESK. The CDR3 has 15 residues. As processed by the authors: Nucleated cell counts were estimated from reference gene primer amplification. Profiled with immunoSEQ multiplex PCR; TCRdb holds only in-frame clones, not every one. The DNA gave D and trimming, while V, J and clone size come from that table. The profile shows a few hundred thousand clones, around 90% of them singletons. This record comes from a study of blood T cell repertoires in COVID-19.

The origin of this receptor is a young adult with COVID-19, enrolled during active disease. Source material: peripheral blood. This chain connects TRBV14 to TRBJ2-5, with 9 bases matching TRBD1. This chain's CDR3 is CASSPYRGRWETQYF. In DNA, the CDR3 is TGTGCCAGCAGCCCCTACAGGGGGCGCTGGGAGACCCAGTACTTC.